The 23 T cell receptor beta chains reported below all come from one sample, sequenced in a study of shared clonotypes between healthy human individuals. The assay was immunoSEQ multiplex PCR, and TCRdb's table has in-frame clones only and misses some. Found here are around 500,000 clones, 70% to 80% of them singletons; the top ten hold 13%. Source material: PBMCs. The receptors shown here come from a woman aged 40 to 49 in good health. Some clones in this sample may be carry-over from other donors' samples.

V gene TRBV9 combines with J gene TRBJ2-7, with a weak D call TRBD2 (7 bases). Germline V gene sequence: CDR1 SGDLS, CDR2 YYNGEE. V was pared by 3 bases and J by 5 bases, with 21 bases between. This CDR3 spans 16 amino acids. The chain's CDR3 is CASSEGEGSVSHEQYF. CDR3 sequence (DNA): TGTGCCAGCAGCGAGGGGGAGGGTAGCGTCAGCCACGAGCAGTACTTC.

V and J are TRBV19 and TRBJ1-2, with TRBD1 as a possible D gene (6 bases). V gave up 2 bases and J gave up 6 bases, with 16 bases separating them. From germline, CDR1 is LNHDA and CDR2 SQIVND (reference sequence). The CDR3 extends over 15 amino acids. The CDR3 nucleotides are TGTGCCAGTAGTATATGGGGACGGGGGCACCATGGCTACACCTTC. Protein sequence: CASSIWGRGHHGYTF.

The chain employs TRBV2 and TRBJ2-7, with D perhaps TRBD1 or TRBD2 (7 bases each). Germline V lookup: CDR1 SNHLY, CDR2 FYNNEI. V lost 7 bases to trimming and J lost 3 bases, with 19 bases between them. CDR3 length: 15 amino acids. The CDR3, as DNA: TGTGCCAGCATCACAGGTCAGGGGGACTACTACGAGCAGTACTTC. Translated: CASITGQGDYYEQYF.

V and J are TRBV7-6 and TRBJ1-2; D might be TRBD1 (6 bases). The germline V gene encodes CDR1 SGHVS and CDR2 FNYEAQ. The length of the CDR3 is 13 residues. V lost 0 bases, J lost 10 bases, and 12 bases lay in between. The CDR3 loop reads CASSLATGSHYTF. CDR3 nucleotide sequence: TGTGCCAGCAGCTTAGCTACAGGGTCCCACTACACCTTC.

There are a few counts of this clone. This rearrangement joins TRBV28 to TRBJ1-3, with D possibly being TRBD1 (6 bases). Germline lookup yields CDR1 MDHEN and CDR2 SYDVKM. This CDR3 is 14 amino acids long. The germline V and J ends were trimmed by 3 bases and 2 bases, with 8 bases remaining between them. CDR3 coding DNA: TGTGCCAGCAGTTTGGGACACGCTGGAAACACCATATATTTT. Encoded protein: CASSLGHAGNTIYF.

This chain connects TRBV28 to TRBJ2-2, with D unresolved. V shed 6 bases and J shed 6 bases, with 5 bases lying between them. The CDR3 is made up of 11 amino acids. Germline V gives CDR1 MDHEN, CDR2 SYDVKM. The CDR3 nucleotides read TGTGCCAGCAGCCAATCCGGGGAGCTGTTTTTT. Protein product: CASSQSGELFF.

The V gene is TRBV5-4, the J gene TRBJ1-1; weak D call: TRBD1 (5 bases). Trimming left V 4 bases short and J 1 base short, with 14 bases between. CDR1 is SGHNT, CDR2 YYREEE, per germline (reference sequence). This CDR3 has 15 residues. The CDR3 coding sequence is TGTGCCAGCAGCACGGCGGGACGGAAGAACACTGAAGCTTTCTTT. Translating it yields CASSTAGRKNTEAFF.

The chain uses TRBV5-1 and TRBJ1-1; D is possibly TRBD1 (5 bases). CDR3 size: 15 residues. The V gene's germline CDR1 is SGHRS and CDR2 YFSETQ. Trimming stripped 3 bases from V and 2 bases from J, with 14 bases between. Here the CDR3 reads CASSSGAGGNTEAFF. DNA of the CDR3: TGCGCCAGCAGCTCCGGGGCAGGTGGTAACACTGAAGCTTTCTTT.

Concerning this clone itself: At the DNA level, this CDR3 is encoded by other sequences in the same sample as well. The chain has TRBV6-5 and TRBJ2-2; no definite D call. CDR3 length: 12 amino acids. Germline CDR1 and CDR2: MNHEY and SVGAGI. V lost 4 bases to trimming and J lost 2 bases, with 2 bases between them. CDR3 in DNA: TGTGCCAGCAGTTCAAACACCGGGGAGCTGTTTTTT. This codes for CASSSNTGELFF.

The CDR3 sequence: CSAGGVAGVYTQYF. CDR3 nucleotide sequence: TGCAGCGCGGGGGGTGTGGCGGGCGTTTATACGCAGTATTTT. The gene calls are TRBV29-1 and TRBJ2-3, with 7 bases aligning to TRBD2. The CDR3 consists of 14 residues. Per the germline V gene, CDR1 is SQVTM and CDR2 is ANQGSEA. Trimming removed 7 bases from V and 7 bases from J; junction bases left unmatched: 14.

As concerns this clone: Since a far larger clone is one base different, this is likely a read error. The identical CDR3 is also encoded by other nucleotide sequences in the sample. The J gene is TRBJ1-1, the V gene TRBV28; 10 nucleotides agree with TRBD1. V was pared by 6 bases and J by 6 bases, with 10 bases of the junction left unmatched. The CDR3 totals 15 residues. The germline CDR1 and CDR2 sequences are MDHEN and SYDVKM. CDR3 amino acids: CASSLQDRGFPEAFF. The CDR3 DNA reads TGTGCCAGCAGCTTACAGGACAGGGGGTTTCCTGAAGCTTTCTTT.

V gene TRBV2 combines with J gene TRBJ1-1, with D unclear. The CDR3 has 13 residues. Germline V lookup: CDR1 SNHLY, CDR2 FYNNEI. Trimming took 8 bases from V and 0 from J, leaving 10 bases between them. CDR3 protein: CASLADMNTEAFF. For the CDR3, the DNA is TGTGCCAGCCTAGCCGACATGAACACTGAAGCTTTCTTT.

This clone was detected only once. This chain connects TRBV9 to TRBJ2-3; the D gene is possibly TRBD2 (6 bases). The CDR3 has 15 residues. Trimming took off 0 bases at V and 0 bases at J, with 8 bases between the two ends. The germline gives CDR1 SGDLS, CDR2 YYNGEE. The CDR3 nucleotides read TGTGCCAGCAGCGTAGTAGCGGACAGCACAGATACGCAGTATTTT. It is translated as CASSVVADSTDTQYF.

This clone has only a few counts. The rearrangement joins TRBV19 to TRBJ2-7; 10 bases line up with TRBD1. Unmatched junction bases numbered 8, after V lost 3 bases and J lost 6 bases. CDR1 and CDR2 (germline): LNHDA, SQIVND (reference sequence). CDR3 length: 15 amino acids. The CDR3 nucleotides read TGTGCCAGTAGTATGATACAGGACAGGGGGGCCGAGCAGTACTTC. The encoded protein is CASSMIQDRGAEQYF.

The CDR3 region is CASRGTGFYEKLFF. The CDR3 DNA sequence: TGTGCCAGCAGGGGGACAGGGTTTTATGAAAAACTGTTTTTT. This chain uses TRBV27 with TRBJ1-4; 9 bases map to TRBD1. V lost 6 bases to trimming and J lost 6 bases; unmatched junction nucleotides: 5. CDR1 MNHEY and CDR2 SMNVEV come from the germline V gene (reference sequence). The CDR3 consists of 14 residues. The whole variable domain, remainder taken from reference TRBV27 and TRBJ1-4, is EAQVTQNPRYLITVTGKKLTVTCSQNMNHEYMSWYRQDPGLGLRQIYYSMNVEVTDKGDVPEGYKVSRKEKRNFPLILESPSPNQTSLYFCASRGTGFYEKLFFGSGTQLSVL.

This chain joins TRBV7-9 and TRBJ2-1; D might be TRBD1 (6 bases). With 5 bases removed from V and 2 bases from J, the gap between germline ends came to 13 bases. The CDR3 extends over 15 amino acids. The germline V gene encodes CDR1 SEHNR and CDR2 FQNEAQ (reference sequence). CDR3 loop: CASSLVPGAYNEQFF. The CDR3 coding sequence is TGTGCCAGCAGCCTAGTTCCAGGGGCCTACAATGAGCAGTTCTTC.

This clone was detected a few times. This rearrangement joins TRBV19 to TRBJ1-5; D is ambiguous. The CDR3 has 15 amino acids. V lost 3 bases to trimming and J lost 5 bases, with 14 bases between them. Germline V gives CDR1 LNHDA, CDR2 SQIVND (reference sequence). In DNA, the CDR3 is TGTGCCAGTAGTATGCAAGTCGGCATCGATCAGCCCCAGCATTTT. Its translation is CASSMQVGIDQPQHF. The whole variable domain, filled in from reference TRBV19 and TRBJ1-5, reads DGGITQSPKYLFRKEGQNVTLSCEQNLNHDAMYWYRQDPGQGLRLIYYSQIVNDFQKGDIAEGYSVSREKKESFPLTVTSAQKNPTAFYLCASSMQVGIDQPQHFGDGTRLSIL.

This chain uses TRBV2 with TRBJ2-1; 10 positions agree with TRBD2. This CDR3 contains 15 residues. CDR1 is SNHLY, CDR2 FYNNEI, per germline. Trimming at V came to 8 bases and at J to 4 bases, leaving 8 bases not matched to a gene. The CDR3 loop is CASGRAGGLYNEQFF. Written as DNA, the CDR3 is TGTGCCAGCGGTCGAGCGGGAGGGCTATACAATGAGCAGTTCTTC.

The chain couples TRBV5-1 to TRBJ2-5; D is ambiguous. The V end was cut by 0 bases, the J end by 2 bases, with 11 bases between. This CDR3 has 15 amino acids. Per the germline V gene, CDR1 is SGHRS and CDR2 is YFSETQ. CDR3 loop: CASSLGATGQETQYF. The CDR3 bases are TGCGCCAGCAGCTTGGGTGCGACCGGACAAGAGACCCAGTACTTC.

The CDR3 loop reads CASSLGDSYGYTF. The CDR3 nucleotides read TGTGCCAGCAGCTTAGGGGACAGCTATGGCTACACCTTC. The chain uses TRBV7-2 and TRBJ1-2; TRBD1 matches at 7 bases. V lost 1 base to trimming and J lost 4 bases; unmatched junction nucleotides: 0. CDR1 SGHTA and CDR2 FQGNSA come from the germline V gene. This CDR3 is 13 amino acids long.

This clone was counted a few times. The chain joins TRBV4-1 to TRBJ1-4; D unclear. CDR1 is MGHRA and CDR2 is YSYEKL in the germline V gene. The V gene lost 3 bases and the J gene lost 6 bases, with 11 bases spanning the gap. The length of the CDR3 is 14 residues. This CDR3 is CASSHPAVDEKLFF. As DNA, the CDR3 is TGCGCCAGCAGCCACCCAGCAGTGGATGAAAAACTGTTTTTT.

The chain is built from TRBV6-1 and TRBJ2-7; D is undetermined. From germline, CDR1 is MNHNS and CDR2 SASEGT. The CDR3 totals 14 residues. The germline V and J ends were trimmed by 10 bases and 3 bases, with 19 bases remaining between them. The DNA for the CDR3 is TGTGCCACCCAAACCGGGCTACTCTTCTACGAGCAGTACTTC. This sequence encodes CATQTGLLFYEQYF.

The genes are TRBV4-1 and TRBJ2-1; 10 nucleotides agree with TRBD2. Germline CDR1 and CDR2: MGHRA and YSYEKL. The V segment lost 5 bases and the J segment 1 base; nucleotides outside the gene matches: 2. The CDR3 has 15 residues. The CDR3 reads CASSKGLASYNEQFF. The CDR3 nucleotides read TGCGCCAGCAGCAAGGGACTAGCGTCCTACAATGAGCAGTTCTTC.